The 30 T cell receptor beta chains in this list originate from one sample, sequenced in a study of OX40 agonist ivuxolimab in advanced cancers. Sequencing used immunoSEQ multiplex PCR; TCRdb keeps in-frame clones, though not all of them. This table holds approximately 82,000 clones, approximately 87% found once. Source: CD4+ or CD8+ T cells sorted from blood, taken in a trial of the OX40 agonist ivuxolimab. These receptors were collected from an adult with an advanced solid tumor such as melanoma, head and neck, liver or kidney cancer.

The chain carries TRBV18 and TRBJ1-6; 9 bases are shared with TRBD1. CDR1 KGHSH and CDR2 LQKENI come from the germline V gene. The CDR3 sequence is 16 residues long. The V and J ends lost 5 bases and 7 bases, in that order; junction bases with no gene match: 9. CDR3 sequence (DNA): TGTGCCAGCTCAACCGGGACAGGGCTAAGAAATTCACCCCTCCACTTT. It specifies CASSTGTGLRNSPLHF.

The chain carries TRBV7-9 and TRBJ1-6, with 8 bases identical to TRBD1. This CDR3 is built from 17 residues. CDR1 is SEHNR, CDR2 FQNEAQ, per germline (reference sequence). The J segment lost 10 bases and the V segment lost 1 base, leaving 12 bases of the junction unmatched. In DNA form, the CDR3 reads TGTGCCAGCAGCTTAGGGGGCGGGACAGGAGCCCGGTCACCCCTCCACTTT. Its protein product is CASSLGGGTGARSPLHF.

This clone was counted only a few times. The genes are TRBV29-1 and TRBJ1-1, with D uncertain. Trimming stripped 6 bases from V and 6 bases from J, with 17 bases between. The CDR3 has 13 amino acids. The germline CDR1 and CDR2 sequences are SQVTM and ANQGSEA. The CDR3 DNA is TGCAGCGTGGATAACGGGGAATTCTCTGAAGCTTTCTTT. Amino acids: CSVDNGEFSEAFF.

This clone was recorded many times. The rearrangement links TRBV4-1 to TRBJ1-2; the D gene is possibly TRBD1 (5 bases). Germline loops: CDR1 MGHRA, CDR2 YSYEKL. V was trimmed by 2 bases and J by 3 bases, leaving 25 bases between them. This CDR3 region has 19 residues. Here the CDR3 reads CASSQMGRRRTPRDYGYTF. DNA for the CDR3: TGCGCCAGCAGCCAAATGGGACGGAGGAGAACCCCGAGGGACTATGGCTACACCTTC.

The V and J genes are TRBV5-1 and TRBJ2-5, with D perhaps TRBD1 (7 bases). Between the trimmed V and J ends, which lost 0 bases and 5 bases, there was a span of 14 bases. Germline-derived CDR1 and CDR2 are SGHRS and YFSETQ. The CDR3 totals 15 residues. The CDR3 coding sequence is TGCGCCAGCAGCTTGGTAGGCGCAGGGGGGGAGACCCAGTACTTC. The encoded protein is CASSLVGAGGETQYF.

The chain has TRBV10-3 and TRBJ1-3; D gene ambiguous. Trimming left V 0 bases short and J 0 bases short, with 12 bases between. CDR3 length: 17 amino acids. Germline V CDR1 and CDR2: ENHRY, SYGVKD. CDR3 loop: CAISESIMPYSGNTIYF. The DNA of the CDR3 is TGTGCCATCAGTGAGTCGATCATGCCGTACTCTGGAAACACCATATATTTT.

The rearrangement joins TRBV6-5 to TRBJ1-2; possibly TRBD1 for D (6 bases). The CDR3 is 14 residues long. From germline, CDR1 is MNHEY and CDR2 SVGAGI. Trimming took 2 bases from V and 2 from J, leaving 9 bases between them. The DNA for the CDR3 is TGTGCCAGCAGTTACGGACAGAGAAACTATGGCTACACCTTC. It codes for CASSYGQRNYGYTF.

This chain connects TRBV10-3 to TRBJ2-5; D possibly uses TRBD1 or TRBD2 (5 bases each). The CDR3 runs to 13 residues. Germline CDR1 ENHRY, CDR2 SYGVKD. Deletions cut 4 bases from V and 5 bases from J, with 11 bases between. This CDR3 reads CAISGGEFETQYF. As DNA, the CDR3 is TGTGCCATCAGTGGAGGGGAATTTGAGACCCAGTACTTC.

J is TRBJ1-1 and V is TRBV2, with D tentatively TRBD1 (6 bases). With 4 bases removed from V and 3 bases from J, the gap between germline ends came to 15 bases. Per germline, CDR1 SNHLY and CDR2 FYNNEI. CDR3 size: 15 residues. The CDR3 spells CASSGIRGLYTEAFF. The CDR3 coding sequence is TGTGCCAGCAGTGGGATCAGGGGTCTGTACACTGAAGCTTTCTTT.

The chain employs TRBV7-9 and TRBJ2-3; unclear D gene. This CDR3 spans 13 amino acids. Germline V gene data show CDR1 as SEHNR and CDR2 as FQNEAQ (reference sequence). Trimming left V 3 bases short and J 0 bases short, with 4 bases between. Here the CDR3 DNA reads TGTGCCAGCAGCTTCGAAAGCACAGATACGCAGTATTTT. Translation gives CASSFESTDTQYF. Full variable domain (missing parts from reference TRBV7-9 and TRBJ2-3): DTGVSQNPRHKITKRGQNVTFRCDPISEHNRLYWYRQTLGQGPEFLTYFQNEAQLEKSRLLSDRFSAERPKGSFSTLEIQRTEQGDSAMYLCASSFESTDTQYFGPGTRLTVL.

This sequence joins TRBV7-3 and TRBJ1-4, with a tentative D call TRBD1 (6 bases). Germline V gives CDR1 SGHTA, CDR2 FQGTGA. The CDR3 has 15 residues. Between the trimmed V and J ends, which lost 1 base and 5 bases, there was a span of 11 bases. The CDR3 nucleotides are TGTGCCAGCAGCTTAAGGACAGCGGGAAATGAAAAACTGTTTTTT. Translated: CASSLRTAGNEKLFF.

CDR3 sequence reads: CASSPNAGGVYEQYF. In DNA, the CDR3 is TGTGCCAGCAGCCCCAACGCGGGGGGCGTATACGAGCAGTACTTC. The chain combines TRBV11-2 with TRBJ2-7; 8 nucleotides match TRBD2. The CDR3 is 15 residues long. Trimming at V came to 5 bases and at J to 4 bases, leaving 10 bases not matched to a gene. The germline V gene encodes CDR1 SGHAT and CDR2 FQNNGV.

CDR3 nucleotide sequence: TGTGCCAGCAGTCAAGAGAGGACCAGCACAGATACGCAGTATTTT. This gives the protein CASSQERTSTDTQYF. This chain joins TRBV27 and TRBJ2-3; D is undetermined. The V and J ends lost 5 bases and 0 bases respectively, with 12 bases between them. Per the germline V gene, CDR1 is MNHEY and CDR2 is SMNVEV (reference sequence). The CDR3 sequence is 15 residues long.

This chain uses TRBV7-9 with TRBJ2-7; TRBD1 matches at 7 bases. CDR3 size: 14 residues. Germline V lookup: CDR1 SEHNR, CDR2 FQNEAQ (reference sequence). Germline trimming cut 4 bases from V and 2 bases from J; bases unmatched to any gene: 5. The CDR3 DNA is TGTGCCAGCAGCTCGAAGACAGGGCCCTACGAGCAGTACTTC. This codes for CASSSKTGPYEQYF.

V is TRBV5-6 and J is TRBJ2-5; 8 bases match TRBD1. The junction had 11 bases not matched to a gene; V was cut back by 7 bases and J by 6 bases. From germline, CDR1 is SGHDT and CDR2 YYEEEE. The CDR3 extends over 14 amino acids. The CDR3 DNA is TGTGCCAGCCGAAGGAGGGACAGGACACAGACCCAGTACTTC. It encodes CASRRRDRTQTQYF.

The rearrangement joins TRBV5-5 to TRBJ2-5; TRBD1 is a possible D gene (5 bases). The V gene's germline CDR1 is SGHKS and CDR2 YYEKEE (reference sequence). Deletions cut 2 bases from V and 2 bases from J, with 7 bases between. The CDR3 length is 13 residues. The CDR3 sequence: CASSFSGQETQYF. The CDR3, as DNA: TGTGCCAGCAGCTTCTCAGGGCAAGAGACCCAGTACTTC.

This clone showed up just once. The chain links TRBV14 to TRBJ1-2; D gene unclear. The germline V and J ends were trimmed by 1 base and 0 bases, with 0 bases remaining between them. The CDR3 sequence is 12 residues long. In germline, CDR1 is SGHDN, CDR2 FVKESK. The CDR3: CASSQANYGYTF. CDR3 sequence (DNA): TGTGCCAGCAGCCAAGCTAACTATGGCTACACCTTC.

V gene TRBV19 combines with J gene TRBJ1-2; D might be TRBD1 (5 bases). The CDR3 spans 13 residues. From germline, CDR1 is LNHDA and CDR2 SQIVND (reference sequence). Trimming shortened V by 8 bases and J by 5 bases, and 15 bases separated the two germline ends. The CDR3 DNA follows: TGTGCCAGTTCTTGGGGGGACTTTTATGGCTACACCTTC. It codes for CASSWGDFYGYTF.

The chain links TRBV25-1 to TRBJ1-4; 9 bases line up with TRBD1. This CDR3 contains 16 residues. Germline values: CDR1 MGHDK, CDR2 SYGVNS. The V gene end was trimmed by 5 bases and the J gene end by 5 bases; junction bases not matched to a gene: 9. CDR3 protein: CASSLQGARVNEKLFF. The CDR3 DNA reads as TGTGCCAGCAGTTTACAGGGGGCCCGGGTAAATGAAAAACTGTTTTTT.

This clone was found a few times. The chain couples TRBV9 to TRBJ2-3; the match to TRBD2 covers 9 bases. The CDR3 is 15 residues long. V shed 4 bases and J 6 bases; nucleotides not matched to a gene: 9. Germline CDR1 SGDLS, CDR2 YYNGEE. Here the CDR3 DNA reads TGTGCCAGCAGCCCTGCGGGGGGGCAGTATGATACGCAGTATTTT. This encodes CASSPAGGQYDTQYF.

V and J are TRBV11-2 and TRBJ2-6; possible D gene TRBD1, 5 bases. Trimming stripped 6 bases from V and 1 base from J, with 10 bases between. Germline CDR1 is SGHAT and CDR2 is FQNNGV. The CDR3 is 15 residues long. CDR3 loop: CASSYQGSGANVLTF. The CDR3 region has the DNA TGTGCCAGCAGTTACCAGGGATCTGGGGCCAACGTCCTGACTTTC.

This clone was recorded only once. The genes are TRBV18 and TRBJ2-7; D not certain. V was trimmed by 6 bases and J by 3 bases, leaving 15 bases between them. CDR1 KGHSH and CDR2 LQKENI come from the germline V gene. The CDR3 extends over 14 amino acids. CDR3 residues: CASSPEVAGYEQYF. The CDR3 DNA sequence: TGTGCCAGCTCCCCTGAGGTCGCAGGCTACGAGCAGTACTTC.

The chain has TRBV20-1 and TRBJ1-1; D uncertain. The CDR3 is 11 residues long. Germline loops: CDR1 DFQATT, CDR2 SNEGSKA (reference sequence). V lost 2 bases, J lost 2 bases, and 3 bases lay in between. CDR3 protein: CSARSNTEAFF. The CDR3 DNA is TGCAGTGCTAGATCCAACACTGAAGCTTTCTTT.

The chain links TRBV5-6 to TRBJ2-2; D gene ambiguous. Germline assignment: CDR1 SGHDT and CDR2 YYEEEE. The CDR3 runs 18 residues. V lost 0 bases and J lost 4, with 19 bases in between. The CDR3 spells CASSLARFGGLGTGELFF. The CDR3 region has the DNA TGTGCCAGCAGCTTGGCCAGGTTTGGTGGTCTGGGCACCGGGGAGCTGTTTTTT.

V usage is TRBV2 and J usage is TRBJ1-5; D might be TRBD1 (5 bases). V gave up 5 bases and J gave up 1 base, with 15 bases separating them. The CDR3 length is 16 residues. CDR1 and CDR2 (germline): SNHLY, FYNNEI. CDR3 loop: CASSFQGRRSNQPQHF. In nucleotides, the CDR3 is TGTGCCAGCAGTTTCCAGGGAAGAAGAAGCAATCAGCCCCAGCATTTT.

The rearrangement joins TRBV19 to TRBJ2-5; TRBD1 matches at 8 bases. J was trimmed by 5 bases and V by 5 bases; bases with no gene match: 7. The CDR3 has 14 residues. In germline, CDR1 is LNHDA, CDR2 SQIVND (reference sequence). CDR3 bases: TGTGCCAGTAGTTCGACAGGGGCCTGGGAGACCCAGTACTTC. This gives the protein CASSSTGAWETQYF.

The CDR3 DNA reads as TGTGCCAGCTCTCCCGGGACGGACTCCTACGAGCAGTACTTC. Its protein product is CASSPGTDSYEQYF. This chain connects TRBV18 to TRBJ2-7; D might be TRBD1 or TRBD2, each matching 5 bases. With 6 bases removed from V and 0 bases from J, the gap between germline ends came to 12 bases. The CDR3 totals 14 residues. CDR1 KGHSH and CDR2 LQKENI come from the germline V gene.

The rearrangement uses TRBV30 and TRBJ1-6; the match to TRBD1 covers 9 bases. This CDR3 has 14 residues. The V and J ends lost 0 bases and 13 bases, in that order; junction bases with no gene match: 7. The germline CDR1 and CDR2 sequences are GTSNPN and SVGIG (reference sequence). The DNA for the CDR3 is TGTGCCTGGAGTGTCCCGGGACAGGGAACGCCCCTCCACTTT. Protein product: CAWSVPGQGTPLHF.

The chain couples TRBV29-1 to TRBJ2-7; maybe TRBD1 (6 bases). CDR1 and CDR2 from the germline V gene are SQVTM and ANQGSEA. V was trimmed by 6 bases and J by 2 bases, leaving 17 bases between them. This CDR3 has 14 amino acids. CDR3: CSVAGQQFTYEQYF. CDR3 DNA sequence: TGCAGCGTAGCTGGACAGCAGTTCACCTACGAGCAGTACTTC.

The chain uses TRBV5-4 and TRBJ1-2; D remains unclear. Deletions cut 2 bases from V and 4 bases from J, with 9 bases between. CDR3 length: 13 amino acids. CDR1 and CDR2 from the germline V gene are SGHNT and YYREEE (reference sequence). CDR3 residues: CASSFPFSYGYTF. The CDR3 DNA follows: TGTGCCAGCAGCTTCCCCTTTTCCTATGGCTACACCTTC.